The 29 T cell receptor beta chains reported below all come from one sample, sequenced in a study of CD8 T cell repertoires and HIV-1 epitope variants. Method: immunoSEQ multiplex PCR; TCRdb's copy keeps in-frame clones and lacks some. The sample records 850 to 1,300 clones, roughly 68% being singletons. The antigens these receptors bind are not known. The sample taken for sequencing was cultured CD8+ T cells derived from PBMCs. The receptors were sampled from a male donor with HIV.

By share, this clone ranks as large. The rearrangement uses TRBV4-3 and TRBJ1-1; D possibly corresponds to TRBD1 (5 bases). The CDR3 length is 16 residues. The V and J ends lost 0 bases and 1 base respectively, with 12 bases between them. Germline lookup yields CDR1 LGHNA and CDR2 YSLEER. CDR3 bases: TGCGCCAGCAGCCAAGATGTTGGGCAGGGGAACACTGAAGCTTTCTTT. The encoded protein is CASSQDVGQGNTEAFF.

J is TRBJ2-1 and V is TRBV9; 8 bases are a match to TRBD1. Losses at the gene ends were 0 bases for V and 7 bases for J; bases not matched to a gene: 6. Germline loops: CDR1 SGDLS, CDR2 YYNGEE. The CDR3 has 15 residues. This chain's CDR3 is CASSVVRTGYNEQFF. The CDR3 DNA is TGTGCCAGCAGCGTAGTTCGGACAGGGTATAATGAGCAGTTCTTC.

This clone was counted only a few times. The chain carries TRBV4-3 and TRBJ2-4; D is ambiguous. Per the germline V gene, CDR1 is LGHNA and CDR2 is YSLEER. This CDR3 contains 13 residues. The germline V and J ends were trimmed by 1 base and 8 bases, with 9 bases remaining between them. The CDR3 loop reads CASSQGVSDIQYF. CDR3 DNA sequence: TGCGCCAGCAGCCAAGGGGTGTCGGACATTCAGTACTTC.

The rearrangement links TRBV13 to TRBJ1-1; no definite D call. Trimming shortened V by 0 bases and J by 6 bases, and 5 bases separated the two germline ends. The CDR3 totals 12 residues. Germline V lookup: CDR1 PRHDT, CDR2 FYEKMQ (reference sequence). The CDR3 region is CASSLGEAEAFF. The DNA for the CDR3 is TGTGCCAGCAGCTTAGGAGAGGCTGAAGCTTTCTTT.

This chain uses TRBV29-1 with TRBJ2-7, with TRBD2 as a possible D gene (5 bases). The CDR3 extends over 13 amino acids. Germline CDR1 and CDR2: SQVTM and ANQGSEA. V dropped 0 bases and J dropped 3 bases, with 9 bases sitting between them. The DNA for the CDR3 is TGCAGCGTTGAAGAGGCGGGCCACTACGAGCAGTACTTC. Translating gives CSVEEAGHYEQYF.

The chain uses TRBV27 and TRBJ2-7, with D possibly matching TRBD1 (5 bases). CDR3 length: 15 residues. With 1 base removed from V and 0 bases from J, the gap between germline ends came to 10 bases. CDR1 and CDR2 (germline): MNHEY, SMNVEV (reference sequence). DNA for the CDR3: TGTGCCAGCAGTTTATTGGCAGGGTCCTCCTACGAGCAGTACTTC. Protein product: CASSLLAGSSYEQYF.

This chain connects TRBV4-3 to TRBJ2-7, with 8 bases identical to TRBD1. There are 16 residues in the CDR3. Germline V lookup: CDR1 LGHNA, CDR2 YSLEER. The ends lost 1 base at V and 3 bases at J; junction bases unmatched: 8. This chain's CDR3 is CASSQGLGTGSYEQYF. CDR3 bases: TGCGCCAGCAGCCAAGGGCTAGGGACAGGAAGCTACGAGCAGTACTTC.

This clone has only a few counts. The CDR3 loop is CAWSSGTGDFF. Written as DNA, the CDR3 is TGTGCCTGGAGCAGCGGGACAGGGGATTTCTTC. This chain joins TRBV30 and TRBJ2-1, with 10 bases identical to TRBD1. The germline V gene encodes CDR1 GTSNPN and CDR2 SVGIG (reference sequence). The CDR3 is 11 amino acids. J was trimmed by 16 bases and V by 3 bases; bases with no gene match: 6.

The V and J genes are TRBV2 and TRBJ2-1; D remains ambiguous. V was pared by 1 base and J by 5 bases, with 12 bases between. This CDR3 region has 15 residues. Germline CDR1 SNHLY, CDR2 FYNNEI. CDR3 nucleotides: TGTGCCAGCAGTGAAGAGGATAGCTTCGACAATGAGCAGTTCTTC. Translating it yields CASSEEDSFDNEQFF.

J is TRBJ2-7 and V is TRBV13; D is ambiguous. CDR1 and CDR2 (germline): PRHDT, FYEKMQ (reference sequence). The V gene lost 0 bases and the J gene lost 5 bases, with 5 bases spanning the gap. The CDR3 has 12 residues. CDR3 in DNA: TGTGCCAGCAGCTTAGGTTCAAACGAGCAGTACTTC. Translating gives CASSLGSNEQYF.

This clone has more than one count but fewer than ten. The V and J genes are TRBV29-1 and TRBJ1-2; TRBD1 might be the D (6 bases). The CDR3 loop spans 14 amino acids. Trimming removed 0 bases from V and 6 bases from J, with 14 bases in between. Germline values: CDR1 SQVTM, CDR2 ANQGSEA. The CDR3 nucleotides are TGCAGCGTTGAAGATATGGGGGGCGTGGATGGCTACACCTTC. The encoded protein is CSVEDMGGVDGYTF.

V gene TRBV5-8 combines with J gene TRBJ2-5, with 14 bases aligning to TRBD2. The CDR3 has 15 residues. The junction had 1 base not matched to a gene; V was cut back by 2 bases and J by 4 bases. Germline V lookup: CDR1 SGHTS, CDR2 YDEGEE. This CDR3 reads CASSLGLAGGETQYF. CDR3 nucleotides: TGTGCCAGCAGCTTAGGACTAGCGGGAGGAGAGACCCAGTACTTC.

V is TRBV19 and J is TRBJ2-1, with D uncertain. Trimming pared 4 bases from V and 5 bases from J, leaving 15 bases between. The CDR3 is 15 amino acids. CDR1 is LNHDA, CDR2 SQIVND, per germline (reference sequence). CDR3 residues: CASSTYFAQNNEQFF. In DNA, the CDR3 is TGTGCCAGTAGTACCTACTTTGCCCAAAACAATGAGCAGTTCTTC. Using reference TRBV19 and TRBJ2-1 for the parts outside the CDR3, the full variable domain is DGGITQSPKYLFRKEGQNVTLSCEQNLNHDAMYWYRQDPGQGLRLIYYSQIVNDFQKGDIAEGYSVSREKKESFPLTVTSAQKNPTAFYLCASSTYFAQNNEQFFGPGTRLTVL.

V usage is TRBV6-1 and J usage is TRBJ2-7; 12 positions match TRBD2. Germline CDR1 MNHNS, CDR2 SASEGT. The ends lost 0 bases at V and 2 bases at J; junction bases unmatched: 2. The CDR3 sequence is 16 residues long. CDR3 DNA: TGTGCCAGCAGTGAAGCCGGACTAGCGGGAACCTACGAGCAGTACTTC. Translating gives CASSEAGLAGTYEQYF.

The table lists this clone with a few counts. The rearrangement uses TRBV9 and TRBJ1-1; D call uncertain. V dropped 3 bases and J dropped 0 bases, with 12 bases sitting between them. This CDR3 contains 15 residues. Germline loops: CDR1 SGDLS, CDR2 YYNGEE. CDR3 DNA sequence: TGTGCCAGCAGCGCCGGGGAGATTTTGAACACTGAAGCTTTCTTT. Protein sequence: CASSAGEILNTEAFF.

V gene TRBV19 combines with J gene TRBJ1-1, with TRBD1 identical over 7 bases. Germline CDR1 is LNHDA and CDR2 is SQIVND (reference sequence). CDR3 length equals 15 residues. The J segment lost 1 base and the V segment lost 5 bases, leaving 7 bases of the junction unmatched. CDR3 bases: TGTGCCAGTAGTGCCCGACAGGGCACGAACACTGAAGCTTTCTTT. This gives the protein CASSARQGTNTEAFF.

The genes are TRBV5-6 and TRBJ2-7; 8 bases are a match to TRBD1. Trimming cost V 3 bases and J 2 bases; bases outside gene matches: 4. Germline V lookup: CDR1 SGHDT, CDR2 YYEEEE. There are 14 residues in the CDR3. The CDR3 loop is CASSSQGVTYEQYF. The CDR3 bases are TGTGCCAGCAGCTCACAGGGGGTTACCTACGAGCAGTACTTC.

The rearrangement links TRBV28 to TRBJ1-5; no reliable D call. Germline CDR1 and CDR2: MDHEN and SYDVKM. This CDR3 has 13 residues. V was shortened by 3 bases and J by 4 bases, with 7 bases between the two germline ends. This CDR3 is CASSLPQNQPQHF. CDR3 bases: TGTGCCAGCAGTTTGCCCCAGAATCAGCCCCAGCATTTT.

This CDR3 is CASSFSGSNQPQHF. The CDR3 nucleotides read TGTGCCAGCAGCTTTTCGGGTAGCAATCAGCCCCAGCATTTT. The V call is TRBV5-4, the J call TRBJ1-5; D is ambiguous. The germline V gene has CDR1 SGHNT and CDR2 YYREEE (reference sequence). V lost 2 bases, J lost 0 bases, and 6 bases lay in between. The CDR3 is made up of 14 amino acids.

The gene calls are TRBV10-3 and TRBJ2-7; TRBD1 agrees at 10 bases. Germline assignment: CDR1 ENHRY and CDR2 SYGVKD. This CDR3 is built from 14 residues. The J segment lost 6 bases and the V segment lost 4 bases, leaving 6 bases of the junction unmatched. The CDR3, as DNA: TGTGCCATCAGTGTGGGAGGACAGGGGGGCGAGCAGTACTTC. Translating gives CAISVGGQGGEQYF.

CDR3: CASSQDRKPYNEQFF. Written as DNA, the CDR3 is TGTGCCAGCAGCCAAGATCGGAAGCCCTACAATGAGCAGTTCTTC. The chain links TRBV14 to TRBJ2-1, with D unclear. Trimming took off 0 bases at V and 2 bases at J, with 8 bases between the two ends. The CDR3 contains 15 residues. The V gene's germline CDR1 is SGHDN and CDR2 FVKESK. The complete variable domain, with remaining parts taken from reference TRBV14 and TRBJ2-1, reads EAGVTQFPSHSVIEKGQTVTLRCDPISGHDNLYWYRRVMGKEIKFLLHFVKESKQDESGMPNNRFLAERTGGTYSTLKVQPAELEDSGVYFCASSQDRKPYNEQFFGPGTRLTVL.

The CDR3 DNA reads as TGTGCCAGCAGTCAAACCGGGACAGACCTCTACGAGCAGTACTTC. It specifies CASSQTGTDLYEQYF. This chain uses TRBV28 with TRBJ2-7, with TRBD1 matching 7 bases. The germline CDR1 and CDR2 sequences are MDHEN and SYDVKM. The CDR3 spans 15 residues. With V trimmed by 5 bases and J by 3 bases, 10 bases remained unmatched.

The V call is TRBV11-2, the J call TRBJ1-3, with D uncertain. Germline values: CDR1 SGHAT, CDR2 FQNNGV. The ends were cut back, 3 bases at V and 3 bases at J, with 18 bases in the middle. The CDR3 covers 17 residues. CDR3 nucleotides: TGTGCCAGCAGCTTTCCCCGTGCGGGAGTTGGTGGAAACACCATATATTTT. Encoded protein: CASSFPRAGVGGNTIYF.

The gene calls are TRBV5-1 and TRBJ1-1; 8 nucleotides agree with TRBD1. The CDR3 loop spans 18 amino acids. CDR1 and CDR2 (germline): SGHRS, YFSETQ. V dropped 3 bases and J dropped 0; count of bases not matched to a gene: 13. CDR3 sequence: CASSSEDRGLGMNTEAFF. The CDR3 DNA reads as TGCGCCAGCAGCTCGGAAGACAGGGGTTTGGGGATGAACACTGAAGCTTTCTTT.

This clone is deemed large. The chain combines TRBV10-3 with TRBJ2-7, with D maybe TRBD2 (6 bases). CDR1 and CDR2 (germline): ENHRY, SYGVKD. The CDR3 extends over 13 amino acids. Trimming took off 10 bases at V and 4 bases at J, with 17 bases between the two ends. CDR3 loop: CATLGDSTYEQYF. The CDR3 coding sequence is TGTGCCACCCTAGGGGACTCTACTTACGAGCAGTACTTC.

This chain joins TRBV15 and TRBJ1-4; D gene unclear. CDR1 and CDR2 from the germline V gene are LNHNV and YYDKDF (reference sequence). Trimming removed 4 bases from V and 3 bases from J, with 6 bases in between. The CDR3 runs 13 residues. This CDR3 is CATSIGPNEKLFF. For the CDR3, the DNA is TGTGCCACCAGCATCGGACCTAATGAAAAACTGTTTTTT.

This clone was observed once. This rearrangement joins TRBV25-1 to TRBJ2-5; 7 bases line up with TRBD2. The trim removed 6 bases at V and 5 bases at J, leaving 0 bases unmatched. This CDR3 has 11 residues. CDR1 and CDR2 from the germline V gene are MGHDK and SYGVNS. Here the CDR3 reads CASRGGETQYF. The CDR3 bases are TGTGCCAGCAGGGGAGGGGAGACCCAGTACTTC.

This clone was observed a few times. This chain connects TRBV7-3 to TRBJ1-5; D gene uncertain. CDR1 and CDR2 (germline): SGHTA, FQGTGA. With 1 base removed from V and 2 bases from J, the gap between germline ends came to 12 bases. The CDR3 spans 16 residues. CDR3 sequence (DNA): TGTGCCAGCAGCTTAAATGGAGGGTTGCGCAATCAGCCCCAGCATTTT. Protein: CASSLNGGLRNQPQHF.

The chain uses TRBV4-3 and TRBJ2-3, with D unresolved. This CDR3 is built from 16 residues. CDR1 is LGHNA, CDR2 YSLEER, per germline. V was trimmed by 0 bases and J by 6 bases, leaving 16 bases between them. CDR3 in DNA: TGCGCCAGCAGCCAAGACCGGCCCAGTAGGGCGGATACGCAGTATTTT. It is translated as CASSQDRPSRADTQYF.